One T cell receptor beta chain is described in this entry. The antigen remains unidentified. These data originate in a study of post-analysis software for immune sequencing data. Study-level points and caveats: Normalized Chao1 diversity was significantly lower in multiple sclerosis patients than in controls. With TRBV5-6, TRBV5-1 and TRBV20-1 included, 4 to 6 TRBV segments were more frequent in patients than in controls.

TCR beta libraries were prepared from cDNA with unique molecular identifiers. TCRdb ran MiXCR on the PCR reads and lists one entry per CDR3 protein. The sample yields about 570,000 distinct CDR3 sequences, 34% seen once. The CDR3 length is 16 residues. Between the trimmed V and J ends, which lost 0 bases and 8 bases, there was a span of 19 bases. CDR1 and CDR2 (germline): SGHAT, FQNNGV. This receptor was obtained from a girl aged 2 to 17 with multiple sclerosis. The sequenced sample consisted of blood. J is TRBJ1-2 and V is TRBV11-2, with D hard to call. The CDR3 reads CASSLDRLGQSGGYTF. CDR3 DNA: TGTGCCAGCAGCTTAGATCGGCTGGGCCAAAGTGGGGGCTACACCTTC.